Described below is a single T cell receptor beta chain sequence and its context. Participant age was roughly 18 to 89 years, and participants resided in approximately 25 US areas. This record comes from a study of blood T cell repertoires in COVID-19. In the study's own analysis: Amplification of reference gene primers was used by the study to estimate nucleated cell counts. Profiled with immunoSEQ multiplex PCR; TCRdb holds only in-frame clones, not every one. V and J calls and clone size come straight from that table; D and trimming were deduced from the DNA. There are over 110,000 clones in the sample; 87% occur only once, and 11% lies in the top ten. The CDR3 has 15 residues. V lost 5 bases to trimming and J lost 0 bases; unmatched junction nucleotides: 7. Germline assignment: CDR1 LNHDA and CDR2 SQIVND (reference sequence).

This chain links TRBV19 with TRBJ2-7; the match to TRBD1 covers 7 bases. The source is a man between 60 and 75 years old who had recovered from COVID-19. Specimen: PBMCs or T cells enriched from blood (not recorded which). CDR3 nucleotide sequence: TGTGCCAGTAGTCCCCGGGACAGTTACTCCTACGAGCAGTACTTC. Residues: CASSPRDSYSYEQYF.